This T cell receptor beta chain was profiled in a study of spatial heterogeneity in lung cancer. Findings of the study overall: Ubiquitous expanded tumor TCRs surfaced in blood more at resection than they did at follow-up.

On this clonotype: Its antigen is unknown.

One entry per CDR3 protein, called by TCRdb with MiXCR from the 5' RACE reads. Of about 27,000 distinct CDR3 sequences listed, about 7.2% were seen once; the top ten hold 13% to 15%. Documented time point: sample taken at primary tumor resection. The donor population consisted of over 55 patients with untreated, early-stage non-small cell lung cancer. No cells were sorted before sequencing. The whole RNA sequenced was extracted from tumor, nontumor lung or frozen PBMC. This CDR3 region has 14 residues. Trimming took 3 bases from V and 1 from J, leaving 6 bases between them. Per the germline V gene, CDR1 is MDHEN and CDR2 is SYDVKM.

The sample here was PBMCs, taken at surgery. The TCR originated in a male donor with early-stage non-small cell lung cancer. The chain carries TRBV28 and TRBJ2-2; no clear D. The CDR3 region is CASSFQWNTGELFF. The CDR3 DNA is TGTGCCAGCAGTTTTCAGTGGAACACCGGGGAGCTGTTTTTT.